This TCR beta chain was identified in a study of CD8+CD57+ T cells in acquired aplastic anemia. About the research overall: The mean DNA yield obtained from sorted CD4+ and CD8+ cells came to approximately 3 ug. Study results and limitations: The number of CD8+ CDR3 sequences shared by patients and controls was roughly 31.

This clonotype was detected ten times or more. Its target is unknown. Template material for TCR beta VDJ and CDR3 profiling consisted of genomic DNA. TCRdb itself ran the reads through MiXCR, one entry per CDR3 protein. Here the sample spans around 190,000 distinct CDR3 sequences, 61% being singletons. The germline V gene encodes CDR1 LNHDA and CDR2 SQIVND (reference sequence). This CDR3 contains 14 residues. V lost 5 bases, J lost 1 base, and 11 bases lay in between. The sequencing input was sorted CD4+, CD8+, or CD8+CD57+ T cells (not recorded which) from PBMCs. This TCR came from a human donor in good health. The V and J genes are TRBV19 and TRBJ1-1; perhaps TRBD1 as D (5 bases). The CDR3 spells CASSPSGGNTEAFF. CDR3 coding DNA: TGTGCCAGTAGTCCCTCGGGGGGGAACACTGAAGCTTTCTTT.